Shown below are 12 T cell receptor beta chains from a single sample sequenced in a study of T cells in women clearing cervical HPV infection. Generated by immunoSEQ multiplex PCR, the TCRdb table keeps only in-frame clones and is missing some. In total, the table holds 25,000 or so clones. The sequenced sample consisted of blood buffy coat. The receptors here all came from a woman between 18 and 70 years old with a cervical HPV16 infection that either progressed to CIN3+ or cleared (not recorded which).

Turning to this clone: The CDR3 goes on 3 residues after the read ends, and that part is filled in from the germline J gene. This chain connects TRBV5-1 to TRBJ2-3; 7 positions match TRBD2. CDR3 length: 12 amino acids. V lost 10 bases and J lost 4; bases outside the gene matches: 6. From germline, CDR1 is SGHRS and CDR2 YFSETQ. The sequenced part of the CDR3 DNA is TGCGCCTCCGCGGGAGACGCAGATACG. Protein sequence: CASAGDADT. In full, the CDR3 is CASAGDADTQYF.

On this clone itself: The observed sequence ends 3 residues before the CDR3 terminus, with the missing tail filled in from the germline J gene. J is TRBJ2-2 and V is TRBV18, with D maybe TRBD1 (6 bases). CDR3 length equals 15 residues. Germline values: CDR1 KGHSH, CDR2 LQKENI. V was clipped by 1 base and J by 2 bases, with 8 bases between them. CDR3 residues: CASSPQGHNTGELFF. CDR3 DNA (partial): TGTGCCAGCTCACCACAGGGACATAACACCGGGGAG.

Note on this clone: The junction and the germline gene differ at one end; a read error may be behind it. From the germline J gene comes the end of the CDR3, since the read stops 3 residues before it. The chain recombines TRBV4-2 with TRBJ1-1, with 8 bases fitting TRBD1. CDR1 is LGHNA, CDR2 YNFKEQ, per germline. This CDR3 comprises 16 residues. CDR3 region: CASSHLILDRGTEAFF. The part of the CDR3 DNA that was read is TGCGCCAGCAGCCACCTTATACTTGACAGGGGCACTGAA.

In the case of this clone: The read finishes 3 residues shy of the CDR3 end, and the germline J gene is used to complete it. This chain joins TRBV20-1 and TRBJ1-1; D is uncertain. Germline loops: CDR1 DFQATT, CDR2 SNEGSKA (reference sequence). CDR3 length equals 11 residues. Trimming left V 5 bases short and J 4 bases short, with 8 bases between. The chain's CDR3 is CSAPSGTEAFF. The sequenced part of the CDR3 DNA is TGCAGTGCTCCCAGCGGCACTGAA.

About this clone: The sequence runs out 3 residues before the end of the CDR3; the remainder is reconstructed from the germline J gene. The chain carries TRBV29-1 and TRBJ2-7; 10 bases are shared with TRBD1. Looked up from germline, CDR1 is SQVTM and CDR2 is ANQGSEA. The V segment lost 6 bases and the J segment 5 bases; nucleotides outside the gene matches: 1. The CDR3 spans 11 residues. The CDR3 sequence is CSVGQGDEQYF. CDR3 bases read: TGCAGCGTCGGACAGGGGGACGAG.

The CDR3 region is CASIRVGGRWKQPQHF. The covered CDR3 bases are TGTGCCAGTATCAGGGTCGGGGGGAGATGGAAGCAGCCC. The V and J genes are TRBV19 and TRBJ1-5; maybe TRBD1 (5 bases). The read ends 3 residues early relative to the CDR3; the germline J gene fills the gap. Germline CDR1 reads LNHDA; CDR2 reads SQIVND (reference sequence). CDR3 length: 16 residues. The germline V and J ends were trimmed by 7 bases and 7 bases, with 23 bases remaining between them.

Regarding this clone: The observed sequence ends 3 residues before the CDR3 terminus, with the missing tail filled in from the germline J gene. The chain has TRBV20-1 and TRBJ2-1; D is undetermined. This CDR3 region has 12 residues. Germline V gene data show CDR1 as DFQATT and CDR2 as SNEGSKA (reference sequence). The V and J ends lost 3 bases and 4 bases respectively, with 7 bases between them. Incomplete CDR3 DNA: TGCAGTGCTAGGCCGGTATACAATGAG. Encoded protein: CSARPVYNE. The whole CDR3 sequence reads CSARPVYNEQFF.

In the case of this clone: The missing CDR3 end, 3 residues past where the read stops, is filled in from the germline J gene. V is TRBV20-1 and J is TRBJ2-5; 7 bases are shared with TRBD1. The germline CDR1 and CDR2 sequences are DFQATT and SNEGSKA (reference sequence). The CDR3 is 12 amino acids. Trimming removed 6 bases from V and 2 bases from J; junction bases left unmatched: 3. The part of the CDR3 DNA that was read is TGCAGTGCAACGGACAGGCAAGAGACC. This gives the protein CSATDRQET. The whole CDR3 region reads CSATDRQETQYF.

With respect to this clone: The CDR3 end falls 3 residues outside the read, so it is completed with the germline J gene. The V and J genes are TRBV29-1 and TRBJ1-1, with D tentatively TRBD1 (5 bases). The V gene lost 7 bases and the J gene lost 5 bases, with 14 bases spanning the gap. Germline CDR1 is SQVTM and CDR2 is ANQGSEA. The CDR3 is 12 residues long. CDR3: CSAIGTLTEAFF. The CDR3 DNA, read in part, is TGCAGCGCCATTGGGACTTTGACTGAA.

Remarks on this clone: The read terminates 3 residues before the CDR3 end, so the remaining end is supplied by the germline J gene. The chain uses TRBV10-2 and TRBJ1-6, with D perhaps TRBD1 (5 bases). CDR1 WSHSY and CDR2 SAAADI come from the germline V gene. The CDR3 length is 15 residues. V was shortened by 8 bases and J by 3 bases, with 14 bases between the two germline ends. CDR3 DNA, as far as it was read: TGCGCCAGCCAGCCGGCAGGGAGCTATAATTCACCC. It yields the protein CASQPAGSYNSP. The whole CDR3 protein is CASQPAGSYNSPLHF.

A word on this clone: Sequencing ends 3 residues short of the CDR3 end; the germline J gene provides the rest. The identical CDR3 is also encoded by other nucleotide sequences in the sample. The V gene is TRBV2, the J gene TRBJ2-7; no firm D call. The CDR3 runs 13 residues. Germline CDR1 is SNHLY and CDR2 is FYNNEI. The V end lost 4 bases, the J end lost 3 bases, and 10 bases lay between the germline ends. The CDR3 sequence is CASSVPGDYEQYF. The CDR3 DNA, read in part, is TGTGCCAGCAGTGTACCAGGAGACTACGAG.

A remark on this clone: The CDR3 end is not reached by the read, which stops 3 residues before it; the germline J gene fills it in. V and J are TRBV5-6 and TRBJ1-3, with D unclear. The ends were cut back, 3 bases at V and 1 base at J, with 11 bases in the middle. This CDR3 comprises 15 residues. Germline CDR1 and CDR2: SGHDT and YYEEEE. The DNA read from the CDR3 is TGTGCCAGCAGCTCCCGGCGGGAATCTGGAAACACC. This gives the protein CASSSRRESGNT. The whole CDR3 sequence is CASSSRRESGNTIYF.